A selection of T cell receptor beta chains follows, all from one sample in a study of technical replicates of blood from a few donors. Sequencing was performed with immunoSEQ multiplex PCR; in TCRdb, only in-frame clones are kept and a portion is missing. This table holds about 9,400 clones, 90% to 95% found once. Source material: PBMCs. Source of these receptors: a human donor in good health. The CDR3 runs from the conserved cysteine through the conserved F or W. The D gene is left open where the match is weak. Where a row states a size, it is once, few, many or the class of an expanded clone; other rows omit it.

V gene: TRBV10-2; J gene: TRBJ2-7; D gene: TRBD2; clone size: -; CDR3 DNA: TGCGCCAGCAGATTAGCGGGAGTCGCCTACGAGCAGTACTTC; CDR3 protein: CASRLAGVAYEQYF
V gene: TRBV5-1; J gene: TRBJ2-7; D gene: TRBD1; clone size: -; CDR3 DNA: TGCGCCAGCAGCTTTGACAGGGTCTACGAGCAGTACTTC; CDR3 protein: CASSFDRVYEQYF
V gene: TRBV5-1; J gene: TRBJ1-1; D gene: -; clone size: -; CDR3 DNA: TGCGCCAGCAGCTTAAGAGGGCTGGGCACTGAAGCTTTCTTT; CDR3 protein: CASSLRGLGTEAFF
V gene: TRBV28; J gene: TRBJ2-1; D gene: -; clone size: -; CDR3 DNA: TGTGCCAGCAGACCGCAGGGCGGATTCAATGAGCAGTTCTTC; CDR3 protein: CASRPQGGFNEQFF
V gene: TRBV30; J gene: TRBJ2-5; D gene: TRBD2; clone size: -; CDR3 DNA: TGTGCCTGGCAAAGGGGAGGGAGACTATCAGAGACCCAGTACTTC; CDR3 protein: CAWQRGGRLSETQYF
V gene: TRBV7-3; J gene: TRBJ2-2; D gene: -; clone size: -; CDR3 DNA: TGTGCCAGCAGCCGCTCACTGGGACATCTGAACACCGGGGAGCTGTTTTTT; CDR3 protein: CASSRSLGHLNTGELFF
V gene: TRBV2; J gene: TRBJ1-4; D gene: TRBD1; clone size: -; CDR3 DNA: TGTGCCAGCAAACAGGGGCCCAACCAAAATGAAAAACTGTTTTTT; CDR3 protein: CASKQGPNQNEKLFF
V gene: TRBV6-6; J gene: TRBJ2-1; D gene: TRBD1; clone size: -; CDR3 DNA: TGTGCCAGCAGCGACAGGGTCTCCGGGAATGAGCAGTTCTTC; CDR3 protein: CASSDRVSGNEQFF
V gene: TRBV7-9; J gene: TRBJ1-1; D gene: TRBD1; clone size: -; CDR3 DNA: TGTGCCATACAGGGGTCGAACACTGAAGCTTTCTTT; CDR3 protein: CAIQGSNTEAFF
V gene: TRBV5-6; J gene: TRBJ2-5; D gene: TRBD1; clone size: -; CDR3 DNA: TGTGCCAGCAGATCCGGGACAGGGGTATCGAATGTGGAGACCCAGTACTTC; CDR3 protein: CASRSGTGVSNVETQYF
V gene: TRBV5-1; J gene: TRBJ2-5; D gene: -; clone size: -; CDR3 DNA: TGCGCCAGCAGCTTGGGGCTTCTAGTACCCTCTCAAGAGACCCAGTACTTC; CDR3 protein: CASSLGLLVPSQETQYF
V gene: TRBV27; J gene: TRBJ1-4; D gene: -; clone size: -; CDR3 DNA: TGTGCCAGCAGTTGGCAGGGGACGGATGAAAAACTGTTTTTT; CDR3 protein: CASSWQGTDEKLFF
V gene: TRBV6-5; J gene: TRBJ1-1; D gene: -; clone size: -; CDR3 DNA: TGTGCCAGCAGCCAGTCCTTGAACACTGAAGCTTTCTTT; CDR3 protein: CASSQSLNTEAFF
V gene: TRBV20-1; J gene: TRBJ2-5; D gene: TRBD1; clone size: -; CDR3 DNA: TGCAGTGCTGACAGGGAAGAGACCCAGTACTTC; CDR3 protein: CSADREETQYF
V gene: TRBV7-8; J gene: TRBJ2-3; D gene: TRBD2; clone size: -; CDR3 DNA: TGTGCCAGCAAAGGGACTAGCGGGAGTGGGGATACGCAGTATTTT; CDR3 protein: CASKGTSGSGDTQYF
V gene: TRBV11-2; J gene: TRBJ1-2; D gene: TRBD1; clone size: -; CDR3 DNA: TGTGCCAGCAGGCCAACCGGGACAGCCTATGGCTACACCTTC; CDR3 protein: CASRPTGTAYGYTF
V gene: TRBV27; J gene: TRBJ1-5; D gene: -; clone size: few; CDR3 DNA: TGTGCCAGCAGTTTATCAGGGGTGGGACAGCCCCAGCATTTT; CDR3 protein: CASSLSGVGQPQHF
V gene: TRBV5-1; J gene: TRBJ2-3; D gene: TRBD2; clone size: -; CDR3 DNA: TGCGCCAGCAGCTTGGGAGCGGGAGCCCCTGATACGCAGTATTTT; CDR3 protein: CASSLGAGAPDTQYF
V gene: TRBV25-1; J gene: TRBJ1-2; D gene: TRBD1; clone size: -; CDR3 DNA: TGTGCCAGCACCTCGGGACAGAACTATGGCTACACCTTC; CDR3 protein: CASTSGQNYGYTF
V gene: TRBV7-2; J gene: TRBJ2-7; D gene: TRBD2; clone size: -; CDR3 DNA: TGTGCCAGCAGATTGGGACTAGCGGAGAACTACGAGCAGTACTTC; CDR3 protein: CASRLGLAENYEQYF
V gene: TRBV4-2; J gene: TRBJ1-2; D gene: TRBD1; clone size: -; CDR3 DNA: TGTGCCAGCAGCCAACCGGGACAGGACTATGGCTACACCTTC; CDR3 protein: CASSQPGQDYGYTF
V gene: TRBV25-1; J gene: TRBJ2-5; D gene: TRBD2; clone size: -; CDR3 DNA: TGTGCCAGCACTAGCGGAACCCAAGAGACCCAGTACTTC; CDR3 protein: CASTSGTQETQYF
V gene: TRBV29-1; J gene: TRBJ2-1; D gene: -; clone size: -; CDR3 DNA: TGCAGCGTTGCGAGCAACGAGGGCAATGAGCAGTTCTTC; CDR3 protein: CSVASNEGNEQFF
V gene: TRBV2; J gene: TRBJ2-4; D gene: -; clone size: -; CDR3 DNA: TGTGCCAGTCACGAGTTCGCTCTAGCCAAAAACATTCAGTACTTC; CDR3 protein: CASHEFALAKNIQYF
V gene: TRBV10-3; J gene: TRBJ1-1; D gene: -; clone size: -; CDR3 DNA: TGTGCCATCAGTGATGAGGGCAGGGGTTACACTGAAGCTTTCTTT; CDR3 protein: CAISDEGRGYTEAFF
V gene: TRBV5-6; J gene: TRBJ2-1; D gene: -; clone size: -; CDR3 DNA: TGTGCCCCATGCAGTGCCTACAATGAGCAGTTCTTC; CDR3 protein: CAPCSAYNEQFF
V gene: TRBV5-4; J gene: TRBJ1-2; D gene: TRBD1; clone size: -; CDR3 DNA: TGTGCCAGCAGCGTGACAGGGGACGACTATGGCTACACCTTC; CDR3 protein: CASSVTGDDYGYTF
V gene: TRBV5-6; J gene: TRBJ2-1; D gene: -; clone size: -; CDR3 DNA: TGTGCCAGCAGCTTGGATACAGAGGGGGGGGAGTTCTTC; CDR3 protein: CASSLDTEGGEFF
V gene: TRBV10-1; J gene: TRBJ2-7; D gene: -; clone size: -; CDR3 DNA: TGCGCCAGCAGTGGCCAGGGAACCTACGAGCAGTACTTC; CDR3 protein: CASSGQGTYEQYF
V gene: TRBV6-6; J gene: TRBJ2-1; D gene: TRBD2; clone size: -; CDR3 DNA: TGTGCCAGCAGTTACTCGCCTAGCGGGAGTGACAATGAGCAGTTCTTC; CDR3 protein: CASSYSPSGSDNEQFF
V gene: TRBV7-9; J gene: TRBJ1-3; D gene: TRBD1; clone size: -; CDR3 DNA: TGTGCCAGCACTACAGGGGGCTTCGGAAACACCATATATTTT; CDR3 protein: CASTTGGFGNTIYF
V gene: TRBV6-5; J gene: TRBJ2-5; D gene: TRBD2; clone size: -; CDR3 DNA: TGTGCCAGCAGTTACGCGGCTAGCGGGAGGGGGGTGACCCAGTACTTC; CDR3 protein: CASSYAASGRGVTQYF
V gene: TRBV6-1; J gene: TRBJ2-5; D gene: TRBD1; clone size: once; CDR3 DNA: TGTGCCAGCAGTGAAAGCCCTCCTCGGACAGGGGGAGGGGAGACCCAGTACTTC; CDR3 protein: CASSESPPRTGGGETQYF
V gene: TRBV5-3; J gene: TRBJ2-7; D gene: -; clone size: -; CDR3 DNA: TGTGCCAGAGGTCAGAAAGACTACGAGCAGTACTTC; CDR3 protein: CARGQKDYEQYF
V gene: TRBV5-1; J gene: TRBJ1-4; D gene: TRBD1; clone size: -; CDR3 DNA: TGCGCCAGCAGGCCAGGGACAGCCGGTAATGAAAAACTGTTTTTT; CDR3 protein: CASRPGTAGNEKLFF
V gene: TRBV6-5; J gene: TRBJ2-2; D gene: -; clone size: -; CDR3 DNA: TGTGCCAGCAGTTACCGGGAGAACGGGGAGCTGTTTTTT; CDR3 protein: CASSYRENGELFF
V gene: TRBV6-5; J gene: TRBJ2-5; D gene: -; clone size: -; CDR3 DNA: TGTGCCAGCACCTATGGGCGGACCCAGTACTTC; CDR3 protein: CASTYGRTQYF
V gene: TRBV28; J gene: TRBJ1-5; D gene: -; clone size: -; CDR3 DNA: TGTGCCAGCAGTTTCCGTCAGCCCCAGCATTTT; CDR3 protein: CASSFRQPQHF
V gene: TRBV2; J gene: TRBJ2-7; D gene: TRBD2; clone size: -; CDR3 DNA: TGTGCCAGCAGTGAAATCGGGGGGTTCTCCTACGAGCAGTACTTC; CDR3 protein: CASSEIGGFSYEQYF
V gene: TRBV19; J gene: TRBJ2-2; D gene: TRBD2; clone size: -; CDR3 DNA: TGTGCCAGTAGGGCTAGCGGGGCGAACACCGGGGAGCTGTTTTTT; CDR3 protein: CASRASGANTGELFF
V gene: TRBV6-5; J gene: TRBJ1-3; D gene: -; clone size: -; CDR3 DNA: TGTGCCAGCAGTTACTCAAGACTCTCTGGAAACACCATATATTTT; CDR3 protein: CASSYSRLSGNTIYF
V gene: TRBV13; J gene: TRBJ2-1; D gene: TRBD2; clone size: -; CDR3 DNA: TGTGCCAGCAGCTTAGCGGGAGGGCTCAGGAGGTCCTACAATGAGCAGTTCTTC; CDR3 protein: CASSLAGGLRRSYNEQFF